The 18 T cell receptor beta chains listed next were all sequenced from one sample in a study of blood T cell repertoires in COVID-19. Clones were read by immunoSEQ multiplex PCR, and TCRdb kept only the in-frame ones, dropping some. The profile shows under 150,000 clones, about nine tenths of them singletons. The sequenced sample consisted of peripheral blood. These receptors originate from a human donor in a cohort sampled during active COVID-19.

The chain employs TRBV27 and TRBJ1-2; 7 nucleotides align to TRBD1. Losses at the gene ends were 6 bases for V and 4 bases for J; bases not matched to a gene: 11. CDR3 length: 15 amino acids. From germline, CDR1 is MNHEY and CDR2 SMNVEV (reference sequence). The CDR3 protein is CASRSRQGGSYGYTF. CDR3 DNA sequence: TGTGCCAGCAGATCCCGACAGGGTGGTTCCTATGGCTACACCTTC.

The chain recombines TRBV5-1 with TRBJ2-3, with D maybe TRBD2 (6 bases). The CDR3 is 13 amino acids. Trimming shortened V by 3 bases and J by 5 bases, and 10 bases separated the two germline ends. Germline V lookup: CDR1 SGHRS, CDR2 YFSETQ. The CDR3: CASSWRLEDTQYF. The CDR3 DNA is TGCGCCAGCAGCTGGAGACTAGAAGATACGCAGTATTTT.

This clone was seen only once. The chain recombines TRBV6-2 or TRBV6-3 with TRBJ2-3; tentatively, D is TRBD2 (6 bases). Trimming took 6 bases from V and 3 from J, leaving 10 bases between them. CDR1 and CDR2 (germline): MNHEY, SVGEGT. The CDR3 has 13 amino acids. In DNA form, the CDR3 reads TGTGCCAGCAGCCTCGGGACTACAGATACGCAGTATTTT. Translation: CASSLGTTDTQYF.

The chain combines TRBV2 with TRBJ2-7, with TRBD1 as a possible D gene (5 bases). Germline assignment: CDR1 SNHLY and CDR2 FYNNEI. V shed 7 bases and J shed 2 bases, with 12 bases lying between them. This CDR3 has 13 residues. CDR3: CASKDISPYEQYF. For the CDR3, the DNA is TGTGCCAGCAAGGACATCAGCCCCTACGAGCAGTACTTC.

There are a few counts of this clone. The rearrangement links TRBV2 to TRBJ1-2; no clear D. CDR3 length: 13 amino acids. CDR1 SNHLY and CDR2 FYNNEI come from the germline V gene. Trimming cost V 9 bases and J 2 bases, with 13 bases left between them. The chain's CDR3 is CASRWSPNYGYTF. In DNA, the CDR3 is TGTGCCAGTCGATGGAGCCCCAACTATGGCTACACCTTC.

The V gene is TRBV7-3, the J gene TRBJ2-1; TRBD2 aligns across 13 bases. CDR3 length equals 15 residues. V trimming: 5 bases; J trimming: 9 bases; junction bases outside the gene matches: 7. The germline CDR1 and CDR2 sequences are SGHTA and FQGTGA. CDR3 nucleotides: TGTGCCAGCAGCCCAGGGACTAGCGGGGATCGTGAGCAGTTCTTC. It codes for CASSPGTSGDREQFF.

The CDR3 is CASSFSQGALYEQYF. CDR3 DNA: TGTGCCAGCAGCTTTTCACAGGGGGCTTTGTACGAGCAGTACTTC. The chain links TRBV5-5 to TRBJ2-7; 9 nucleotides match TRBD1. Per the germline V gene, CDR1 is SGHKS and CDR2 is YYEKEE (reference sequence). Trimming took 2 bases from V and 4 from J; bases not matched to a gene: 7. The CDR3 length is 15 residues.

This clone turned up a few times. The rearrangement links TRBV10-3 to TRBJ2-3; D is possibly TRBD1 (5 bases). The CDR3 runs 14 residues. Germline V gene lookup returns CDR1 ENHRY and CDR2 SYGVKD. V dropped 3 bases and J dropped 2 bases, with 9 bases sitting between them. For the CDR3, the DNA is TGTGCCATCAGTGAAGGGGTTTACACAGATACGCAGTATTTT. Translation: CAISEGVYTDTQYF.

CDR3 sequence reads: CASSYSRVTEAFF. Here the CDR3 DNA reads TGTGCCAGCAGTTACTCCAGGGTCACTGAAGCTTTCTTT. The chain has TRBV6-5 and TRBJ1-1; a possible D gene is TRBD1 (5 bases). The germline gives CDR1 MNHEY, CDR2 SVGAGI. The CDR3 sequence is 13 residues long. The V end lost 0 bases, the J end lost 4 bases, and 6 bases lay between the germline ends.

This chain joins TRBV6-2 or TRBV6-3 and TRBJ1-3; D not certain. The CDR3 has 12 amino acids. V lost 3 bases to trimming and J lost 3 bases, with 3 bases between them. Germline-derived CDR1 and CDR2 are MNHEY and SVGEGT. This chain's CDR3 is CASSYSGNTIYF. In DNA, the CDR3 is TGTGCCAGCAGTTATAGTGGAAACACCATATATTTT.

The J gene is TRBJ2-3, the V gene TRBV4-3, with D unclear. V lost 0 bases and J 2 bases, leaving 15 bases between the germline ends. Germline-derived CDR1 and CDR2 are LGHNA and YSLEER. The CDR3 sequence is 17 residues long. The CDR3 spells CASSQEGSNVNTDTQYF. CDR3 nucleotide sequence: TGCGCCAGCAGCCAAGAGGGCTCAAACGTAAACACAGATACGCAGTATTTT.

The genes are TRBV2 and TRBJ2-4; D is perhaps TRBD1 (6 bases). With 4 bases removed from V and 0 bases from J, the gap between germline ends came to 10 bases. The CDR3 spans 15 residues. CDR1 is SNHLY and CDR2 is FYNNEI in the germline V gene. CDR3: CASSGGLLAKNIQYF. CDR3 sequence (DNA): TGTGCCAGCAGTGGGGGGCTCTTAGCCAAAAACATTCAGTACTTC.

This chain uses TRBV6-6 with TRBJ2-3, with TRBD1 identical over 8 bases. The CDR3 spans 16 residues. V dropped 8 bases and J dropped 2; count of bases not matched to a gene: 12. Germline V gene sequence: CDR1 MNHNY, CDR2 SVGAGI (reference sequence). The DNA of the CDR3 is TGTGCCAGCTCCCCTCGGACAGGGCGACACACAGATACGCAGTATTTT. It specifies CASSPRTGRHTDTQYF.

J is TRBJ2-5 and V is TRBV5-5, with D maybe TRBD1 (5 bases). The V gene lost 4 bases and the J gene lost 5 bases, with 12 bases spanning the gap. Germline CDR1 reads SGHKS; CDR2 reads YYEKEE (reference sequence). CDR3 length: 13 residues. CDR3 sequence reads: CASSPDSLETQYF. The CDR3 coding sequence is TGTGCCAGCAGCCCAGACAGTCTGGAGACCCAGTACTTC.

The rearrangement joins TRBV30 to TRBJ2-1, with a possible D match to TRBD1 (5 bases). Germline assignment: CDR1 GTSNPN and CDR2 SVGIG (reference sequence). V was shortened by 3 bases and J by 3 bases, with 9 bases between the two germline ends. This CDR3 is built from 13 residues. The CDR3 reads CAWRAGHYNEQFF. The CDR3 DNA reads TGTGCCTGGAGGGCAGGGCACTACAATGAGCAGTTCTTC.

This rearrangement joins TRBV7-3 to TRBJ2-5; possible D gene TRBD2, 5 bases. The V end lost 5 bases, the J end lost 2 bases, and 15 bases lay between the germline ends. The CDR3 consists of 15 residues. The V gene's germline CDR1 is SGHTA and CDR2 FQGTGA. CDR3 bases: TGTGCCAGCAGCACGAGGCCCGGGGTTCAAGAGACCCAGTACTTC. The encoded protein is CASSTRPGVQETQYF.

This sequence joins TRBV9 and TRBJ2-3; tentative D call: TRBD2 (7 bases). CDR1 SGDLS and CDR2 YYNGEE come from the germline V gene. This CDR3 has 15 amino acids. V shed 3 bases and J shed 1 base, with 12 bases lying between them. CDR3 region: CASSGGRGGTDTQYF. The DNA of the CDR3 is TGTGCCAGCAGCGGAGGGAGGGGGGGCACAGATACGCAGTATTTT. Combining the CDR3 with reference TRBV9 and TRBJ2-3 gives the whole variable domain DSGVTQTPKHLITATGQRVTLRCSPRSGDLSVYWYQQSLDQGLQFLIQYYNGEERAKGNILERFSAQQFPDLHSELNLSSLELGDSALYFCASSGGRGGTDTQYFGPGTRLTVL.

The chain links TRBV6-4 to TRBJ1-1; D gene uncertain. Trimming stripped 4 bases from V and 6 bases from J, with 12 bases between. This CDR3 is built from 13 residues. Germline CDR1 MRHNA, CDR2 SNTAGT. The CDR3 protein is CASSVEGGAEAFF. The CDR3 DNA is TGTGCCAGCAGTGTTGAGGGAGGAGCTGAAGCTTTCTTT.